A selection of T cell receptor beta chains follows, all from one sample in a study of cytomegalovirus exposure and HLA in healthy donors. Here immunoSEQ multiplex PCR was the method, and the copy in TCRdb shows in-frame clones only, minus some. Found here are 130,000 to 150,000 clones, under 90% of them singletons; the top ten hold approximately 4.1%. Sample: PBMCs. The receptors derive from a man aged 40-50 years in good health and CMV-seronegative. CDR3s include the opening cysteine and the closing phenylalanine or tryptophan. D genes are given only for firm matches. Part of the rows lack a size; the others show once, few, many or a class for expanded clones.

j_call: TRBJ2-1; clone_size: NA; v_call: TRBV9; d_call: TRBD2; cdr3_aa: CASSRTTSSVSYNEQFF; cdr3_nt: TGTGCCAGCAGCCGTACGACTAGCAGCGTCTCCTACAATGAGCAGTTCTTC
j_call: TRBJ2-5; clone_size: NA; v_call: TRBV5-5; d_call: NA; cdr3_aa: CASSPRVEYQETQYF; cdr3_nt: TGTGCCAGCAGCCCGCGGGTTGAGTACCAAGAGACCCAGTACTTC
j_call: TRBJ1-4; clone_size: NA; v_call: TRBV6-5; d_call: TRBD1; cdr3_aa: CASNAQGAREKLFF; cdr3_nt: TGTGCCAGCAACGCACAGGGGGCGCGAGAAAAACTGTTTTTT
j_call: TRBJ1-1; clone_size: NA; v_call: TRBV27; d_call: NA; cdr3_aa: CASRRVWDTEAFF; cdr3_nt: TGTGCCAGCAGGAGGGTATGGGACACTGAAGCTTTCTTT
j_call: TRBJ2-7; clone_size: NA; v_call: TRBV14; d_call: NA; cdr3_aa: CASSQEGGSAYEQYF; cdr3_nt: TGTGCCAGCAGCCAAGAGGGGGGATCGGCCTACGAGCAGTACTTC
j_call: TRBJ2-1; clone_size: NA; v_call: TRBV5-6; d_call: NA; cdr3_aa: CASSLFRQGNEQFF; cdr3_nt: TGTGCCAGCAGCCTGTTCAGGCAGGGCAATGAGCAGTTCTTC
j_call: TRBJ2-7; clone_size: NA; v_call: TRBV21-1; d_call: NA; cdr3_aa: CASSTIRLSYEQYF; cdr3_nt: TGTGCCAGCAGTACAATCAGGTTGTCCTACGAGCAGTACTTC
j_call: TRBJ1-2; clone_size: NA; v_call: TRBV19; d_call: NA; cdr3_aa: CASRTDVNYGYTF; cdr3_nt: TGTGCCAGTAGGACAGACGTTAACTATGGCTACACCTTC
j_call: TRBJ1-4; clone_size: NA; v_call: TRBV4-1; d_call: TRBD1; cdr3_aa: CASSHDDRAGEKLFF; cdr3_nt: TGCGCCAGCAGCCACGACGACAGGGCTGGCGAAAAACTGTTTTTT
j_call: TRBJ2-3; clone_size: NA; v_call: TRBV7-7; d_call: NA; cdr3_aa: CASAGGSTDTQYF; cdr3_nt: TGTGCCAGCGCGGGTGGGAGCACAGATACGCAGTATTTT
j_call: TRBJ1-5; clone_size: NA; v_call: TRBV5-7; d_call: TRBD1; cdr3_aa: CASSTQPGTGDNSNQPQHF; cdr3_nt: TGTGCCAGCAGCACACAACCCGGGACAGGCGATAATAGCAATCAGCCCCAGCATTTT
j_call: TRBJ1-2; clone_size: NA; v_call: TRBV9; d_call: TRBD1; cdr3_aa: CASSVGQGTSGYTF; cdr3_nt: TGTGCCAGCAGCGTGGGACAGGGAACGTCTGGCTACACCTTC
j_call: TRBJ1-6; clone_size: NA; v_call: TRBV7-6; d_call: NA; cdr3_aa: CASSYSNSPLHF; cdr3_nt: TGTGCCAGCAGCTACTCTAATTCACCCCTCCACTTT
j_call: TRBJ2-1; clone_size: NA; v_call: TRBV5-1; d_call: TRBD1; cdr3_aa: CASSTGTGDNEQFF; cdr3_nt: TGCGCCAGCAGTACCGGGACAGGCGACAATGAGCAGTTCTTC
j_call: TRBJ2-7; clone_size: once; v_call: TRBV6-1; d_call: TRBD1; cdr3_aa: CASSLQGAIGYEQYF; cdr3_nt: TGTGCCAGCAGTCTTCAGGGGGCTATTGGCTACGAGCAGTACTTC
j_call: TRBJ2-7; clone_size: NA; v_call: TRBV7-2; d_call: TRBD1; cdr3_aa: CASSIGTGAYEQYF; cdr3_nt: TGTGCCAGTAGCATCGGGACAGGGGCCTACGAGCAGTACTTC
j_call: TRBJ1-1; clone_size: NA; v_call: TRBV5-1; d_call: NA; cdr3_aa: CASSQQGGLMNTEAFF; cdr3_nt: TGCGCCAGCAGCCAACAAGGGGGTCTCATGAACACTGAAGCTTTCTTT
j_call: TRBJ1-1; clone_size: NA; v_call: TRBV9; d_call: NA; cdr3_aa: CASSVDWGGGDTEAFF; cdr3_nt: TGTGCCAGCAGCGTAGATTGGGGGGGAGGGGACACTGAAGCTTTCTTT
j_call: TRBJ2-7; clone_size: NA; v_call: TRBV7-2; d_call: TRBD2; cdr3_aa: CASSLNVGPSGYSYEQYF; cdr3_nt: TGTGCCAGCAGCTTAAACGTGGGGCCTAGCGGGTACTCCTACGAGCAGTACTTC
j_call: TRBJ1-1; clone_size: NA; v_call: TRBV5-1; d_call: NA; cdr3_aa: CASSFGGGSGEAFF; cdr3_nt: TGCGCCAGCAGCTTTGGGGGCGGAAGCGGTGAAGCTTTCTTT
j_call: TRBJ1-1; clone_size: few; v_call: TRBV12-2; d_call: NA; cdr3_aa: CASPPGPNTEAFF; cdr3_nt: TGTGCAAGTCCCCCAGGGCCGAACACTGAAGCTTTCTTT
j_call: TRBJ1-6; clone_size: NA; v_call: TRBV5-1; d_call: TRBD1; cdr3_aa: CASSPDRTYNSPLHF; cdr3_nt: TGCGCCAGCAGCCCGGACAGGACCTATAATTCACCCCTCCACTTT
j_call: TRBJ2-3; clone_size: once; v_call: TRBV9; d_call: TRBD1; cdr3_aa: CASSTWDRGETDTQYF; cdr3_nt: TGTGCCAGCAGCACCTGGGACAGGGGAGAAACAGATACGCAGTATTTT
j_call: TRBJ2-3; clone_size: NA; v_call: TRBV10-1; d_call: NA; cdr3_aa: CASSVGLSTDTQYF; cdr3_nt: TGCGCCAGCAGTGTGGGACTGTCCACAGATACGCAGTATTTT
j_call: TRBJ1-5; clone_size: NA; v_call: TRBV5-8; d_call: TRBD1; cdr3_aa: CASSFQRGPLNQPQHF; cdr3_nt: TGTGCCAGCAGCTTCCAGAGGGGGCCCCTCAATCAGCCCCAGCATTTT
j_call: TRBJ1-1; clone_size: NA; v_call: TRBV9; d_call: NA; cdr3_aa: CASSVDIMRPNTEAFF; cdr3_nt: TGTGCCAGCAGCGTAGATATTATGAGGCCGAACACTGAAGCTTTCTTT
j_call: TRBJ2-1; clone_size: NA; v_call: TRBV29-1; d_call: TRBD1; cdr3_aa: CSVEPLGQGDNEQFF; cdr3_nt: TGCAGCGTTGAACCCCTGGGACAGGGGGACAATGAGCAGTTCTTC
j_call: TRBJ1-2; clone_size: NA; v_call: TRBV28; d_call: TRBD1; cdr3_aa: CASSPSGTGSPSYGYTF; cdr3_nt: TGTGCCAGCAGTCCCTCCGGGACAGGGAGCCCTTCTTATGGCTACACCTTC
j_call: TRBJ2-7; clone_size: NA; v_call: TRBV2; d_call: NA; cdr3_aa: CASREYRESNEQYF; cdr3_nt: TGTGCCAGCAGGGAATACAGGGAATCGAACGAGCAGTACTTC
j_call: TRBJ1-2; clone_size: NA; v_call: TRBV7-2; d_call: TRBD1; cdr3_aa: CASSLGGTGVSGYTF; cdr3_nt: TGTGCCAGCAGCTTAGGTGGGACAGGGGTGAGTGGCTACACCTTC
j_call: TRBJ2-7; clone_size: few; v_call: TRBV5-4; d_call: NA; cdr3_aa: CASSLSKQGGEQYF; cdr3_nt: TGTGCCAGCAGCCTTTCCAAACAGGGTGGAGAGCAGTACTTC
j_call: TRBJ2-3; clone_size: few; v_call: TRBV9; d_call: NA; cdr3_aa: CASSGAARGTDTQYF; cdr3_nt: TGTGCCAGCAGCGGAGCAGCGCGGGGCACAGATACGCAGTATTTT
j_call: TRBJ1-5; clone_size: few; v_call: TRBV27; d_call: TRBD1; cdr3_aa: CASSSGTGGTPQHF; cdr3_nt: TGTGCCAGCAGCTCTGGGACAGGGGGAACGCCCCAGCATTTT
j_call: TRBJ1-1; clone_size: NA; v_call: TRBV27; d_call: TRBD1; cdr3_aa: CASRGQGASTEAFF; cdr3_nt: TGTGCCAGCCGTGGACAGGGGGCTTCCACTGAAGCTTTCTTT
j_call: TRBJ2-3; clone_size: NA; v_call: TRBV28; d_call: NA; cdr3_aa: CASSSTQGTDTQYF; cdr3_nt: TGTGCCAGCAGTTCCACTCAGGGGACGGATACGCAGTATTTT
j_call: TRBJ2-1; clone_size: NA; v_call: TRBV9; d_call: TRBD2; cdr3_aa: CASSVGKLAGVDEQFF; cdr3_nt: TGTGCCAGCAGCGTAGGAAAACTAGCGGGGGTTGATGAGCAGTTCTTC
j_call: TRBJ2-7; clone_size: NA; v_call: TRBV14; d_call: TRBD2; cdr3_aa: CASSRRTSNDYEQYF; cdr3_nt: TGTGCCAGCAGCCGTCGGACTAGCAACGACTACGAGCAGTACTTC
j_call: TRBJ1-3; clone_size: once; v_call: TRBV7-9; d_call: TRBD1; cdr3_aa: CASSQDRAGNTIYF; cdr3_nt: TGTGCCAGCAGCCAAGACAGGGCTGGAAACACCATATATTTT
j_call: TRBJ1-6; clone_size: NA; v_call: TRBV5-1; d_call: TRBD1; cdr3_aa: CASSPQPGDRVFPLHF; cdr3_nt: TGCGCCAGCAGCCCCCAACCCGGGGACAGGGTGTTTCCCCTCCACTTT
j_call: TRBJ2-1; clone_size: NA; v_call: TRBV4-1; d_call: TRBD1; cdr3_aa: CASSRSGDRDNEQFF; cdr3_nt: TGCGCCAGCAGTCGCTCCGGGGACAGAGACAATGAGCAGTTCTTC
j_call: TRBJ1-1; clone_size: NA; v_call: TRBV12-5; d_call: TRBD1; cdr3_aa: CASALIVRGLGLMNTEAFF; cdr3_nt: TGTGCTAGTGCCCTGATTGTCAGGGGGTTGGGCCTGATGAACACTGAAGCTTTCTTT
j_call: TRBJ2-7; clone_size: NA; v_call: TRBV5-4; d_call: TRBD2; cdr3_aa: CASSPGGSGGYEQYF; cdr3_nt: TGTGCCAGCAGCCCTGGGGGTAGCGGGGGTTACGAGCAGTACTTC
j_call: TRBJ1-1; clone_size: few; v_call: TRBV4-3; d_call: NA; cdr3_aa: CASSQGATLTEAFF; cdr3_nt: TGCGCCAGCAGCCAAGGGGCCACCTTGACTGAAGCTTTCTTT
j_call: TRBJ2-1; clone_size: NA; v_call: TRBV7-9; d_call: TRBD1; cdr3_aa: CASSLAAPGTGTYNEQFF; cdr3_nt: TGTGCCAGCAGCTTAGCGGCCCCCGGGACAGGGACCTACAATGAGCAGTTCTTC
j_call: TRBJ2-7; clone_size: NA; v_call: TRBV10-1; d_call: NA; cdr3_aa: CASSESMAAGGEQYF; cdr3_nt: TGCGCCAGCAGTGAGTCGATGGCGGCCGGGGGCGAGCAGTACTTC
j_call: TRBJ1-2; clone_size: NA; v_call: TRBV27; d_call: NA; cdr3_aa: CASSLSMGGKGYTF; cdr3_nt: TGTGCCAGCAGTTTATCGATGGGGGGGAAGGGCTACACCTTC
j_call: TRBJ2-3; clone_size: few; v_call: TRBV11-2; d_call: TRBD2; cdr3_aa: CASSLRPGGLGDTQYF; cdr3_nt: TGTGCCAGCAGCTTGAGGCCGGGGGGGCTTGGAGATACGCAGTATTTT
j_call: TRBJ1-6; clone_size: NA; v_call: TRBV6-1; d_call: NA; cdr3_aa: CASSIQGGVNSPLHF; cdr3_nt: TGTGCCAGCAGTATACAGGGTGGTGTTAATTCACCCCTCCACTTT
j_call: TRBJ1-2; clone_size: NA; v_call: TRBV5-6; d_call: TRBD1; cdr3_aa: CASSFPERTGDHYGYTF; cdr3_nt: TGTGCCAGCAGCTTCCCAGAAAGGACAGGGGATCACTATGGCTACACCTTC
j_call: TRBJ2-5; clone_size: NA; v_call: TRBV25-1; d_call: NA; cdr3_aa: CASSGEQAFQETQYF; cdr3_nt: TGTGCCAGCAGCGGAGAACAGGCGTTCCAAGAGACCCAGTACTTC
j_call: TRBJ2-1; clone_size: NA; v_call: TRBV7-2; d_call: TRBD2; cdr3_aa: CASSSLRGGNEQFF; cdr3_nt: TGTGCCAGCAGCTCCCTCCGGGGGGGCAATGAGCAGTTCTTC
j_call: TRBJ2-7; clone_size: NA; v_call: TRBV4-3; d_call: NA; cdr3_aa: CASSQDTFYEQYF; cdr3_nt: TGCGCCAGCAGCCAAGACACTTTCTACGAGCAGTACTTC
j_call: TRBJ1-5; clone_size: few; v_call: TRBV19; d_call: NA; cdr3_aa: CASSQQSSNQPQHF; cdr3_nt: TGTGCCAGTAGTCAACAGTCGAGCAATCAGCCCCAGCATTTT
j_call: TRBJ2-5; clone_size: NA; v_call: TRBV28; d_call: TRBD2; cdr3_aa: CASSRSTSGGQETQYF; cdr3_nt: TGTGCCAGCAGTAGATCGACTAGCGGGGGACAAGAGACCCAGTACTTC
j_call: TRBJ1-5; clone_size: once; v_call: TRBV27; d_call: NA; cdr3_aa: CASSFNNQPQHF; cdr3_nt: TGTGCCAGCAGTTTTAACAATCAGCCCCAGCATTTT
j_call: TRBJ1-2; clone_size: NA; v_call: TRBV6-1; d_call: NA; cdr3_aa: CASSDDSPKIYGYTF; cdr3_nt: TGTGCCAGCAGTGACGACAGCCCCAAAATCTATGGCTACACCTTC
j_call: TRBJ2-5; clone_size: NA; v_call: TRBV2; d_call: NA; cdr3_aa: CASRPGKAGETQYF; cdr3_nt: TGTGCCAGCAGGCCCGGGAAGGCGGGAGAGACCCAGTACTTC